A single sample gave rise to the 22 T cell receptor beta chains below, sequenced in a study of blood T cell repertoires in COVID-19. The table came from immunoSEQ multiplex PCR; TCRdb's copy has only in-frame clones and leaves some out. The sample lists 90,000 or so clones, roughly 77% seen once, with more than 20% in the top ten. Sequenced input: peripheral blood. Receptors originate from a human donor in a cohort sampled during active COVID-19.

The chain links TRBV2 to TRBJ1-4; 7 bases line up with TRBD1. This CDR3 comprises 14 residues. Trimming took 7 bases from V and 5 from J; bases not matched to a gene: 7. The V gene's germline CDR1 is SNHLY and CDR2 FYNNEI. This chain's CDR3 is CASNADRSNEKLFF. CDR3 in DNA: TGTGCCAGCAATGCGGACAGGTCGAATGAAAAACTGTTTTTT.

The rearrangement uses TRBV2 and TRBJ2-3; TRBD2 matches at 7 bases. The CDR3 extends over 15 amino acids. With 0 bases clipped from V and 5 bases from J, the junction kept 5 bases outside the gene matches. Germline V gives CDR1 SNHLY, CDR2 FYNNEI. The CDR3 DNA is TGTGCCAGCAGTGAAGCTAGCGGGTGGGGAGATACGCAGTATTTT. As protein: CASSEASGWGDTQYF.

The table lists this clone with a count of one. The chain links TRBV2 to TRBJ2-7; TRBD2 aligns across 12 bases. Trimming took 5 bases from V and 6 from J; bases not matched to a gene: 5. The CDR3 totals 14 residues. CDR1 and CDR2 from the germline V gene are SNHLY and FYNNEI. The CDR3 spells CASSRTSGTLEQYF. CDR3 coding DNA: TGTGCCAGCAGTCGGACTAGCGGGACCCTCGAGCAGTACTTC.

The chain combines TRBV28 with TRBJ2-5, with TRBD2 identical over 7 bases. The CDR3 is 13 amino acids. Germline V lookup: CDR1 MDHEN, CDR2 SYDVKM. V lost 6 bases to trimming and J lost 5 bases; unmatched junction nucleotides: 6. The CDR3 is CASSPGGIETQYF. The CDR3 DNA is TGTGCCAGCAGCCCCGGGGGGATTGAGACCCAGTACTTC.

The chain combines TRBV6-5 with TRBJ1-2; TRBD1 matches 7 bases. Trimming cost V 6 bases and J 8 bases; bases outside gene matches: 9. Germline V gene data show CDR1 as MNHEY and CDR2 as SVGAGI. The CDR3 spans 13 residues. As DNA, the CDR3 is TGTGCCAGCAGACACCGACAGGGCGGCGGCTACACCTTC. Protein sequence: CASRHRQGGGYTF.

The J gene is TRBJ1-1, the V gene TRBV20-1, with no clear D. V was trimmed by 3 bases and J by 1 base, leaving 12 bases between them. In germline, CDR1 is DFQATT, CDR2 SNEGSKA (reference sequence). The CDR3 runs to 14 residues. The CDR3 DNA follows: TGCAGTGCTAGTTTGGGCCGACGGAACACTGAAGCTTTCTTT. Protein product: CSASLGRRNTEAFF.

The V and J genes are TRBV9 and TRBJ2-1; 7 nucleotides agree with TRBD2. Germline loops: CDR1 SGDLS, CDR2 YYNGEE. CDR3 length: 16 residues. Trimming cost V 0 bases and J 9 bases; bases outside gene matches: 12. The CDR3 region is CASSVVTSGKIVEQFF. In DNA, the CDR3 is TGTGCCAGCAGCGTAGTGACCAGCGGGAAGATCGTTGAGCAGTTCTTC.

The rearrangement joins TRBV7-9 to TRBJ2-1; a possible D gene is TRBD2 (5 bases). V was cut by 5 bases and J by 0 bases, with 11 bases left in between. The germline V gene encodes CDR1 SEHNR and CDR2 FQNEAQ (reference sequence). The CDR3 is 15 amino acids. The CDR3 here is CASSRGLSSYNEQFF. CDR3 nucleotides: TGTGCCAGCAGCCGGGGTCTTTCCTCCTACAATGAGCAGTTCTTC.

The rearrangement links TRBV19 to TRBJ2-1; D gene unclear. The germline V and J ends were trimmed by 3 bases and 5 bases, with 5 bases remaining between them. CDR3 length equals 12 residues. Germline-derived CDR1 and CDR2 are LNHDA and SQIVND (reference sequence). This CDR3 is CASSISNNEQFF. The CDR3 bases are TGTGCCAGTAGTATCAGTAACAATGAGCAGTTCTTC.

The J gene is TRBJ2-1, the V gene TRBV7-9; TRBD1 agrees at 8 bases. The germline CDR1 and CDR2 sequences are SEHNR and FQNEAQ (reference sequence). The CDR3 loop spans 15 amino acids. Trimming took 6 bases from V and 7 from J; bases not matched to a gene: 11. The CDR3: CASRTRDTGGNEQFF. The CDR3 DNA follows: TGTGCCAGCAGAACCCGGGACACAGGGGGAAATGAGCAGTTCTTC.

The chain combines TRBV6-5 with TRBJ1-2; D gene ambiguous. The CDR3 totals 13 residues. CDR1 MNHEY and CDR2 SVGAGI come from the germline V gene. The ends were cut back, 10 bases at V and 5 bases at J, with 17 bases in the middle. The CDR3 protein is CATFFRLTYGYTF. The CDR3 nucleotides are TGTGCCACCTTTTTCAGGCTGACGTATGGCTACACCTTC.

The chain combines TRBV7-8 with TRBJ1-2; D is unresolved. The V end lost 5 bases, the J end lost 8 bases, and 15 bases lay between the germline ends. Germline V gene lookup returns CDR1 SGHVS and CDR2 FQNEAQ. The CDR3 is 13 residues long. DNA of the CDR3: TGTGCCAGCAGCCTTGGCCGGGAGCGCGGCTACACCTTC. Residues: CASSLGRERGYTF. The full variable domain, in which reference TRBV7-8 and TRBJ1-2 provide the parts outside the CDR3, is GAGVSQSPRYKVAKRGQDVALRCDPISGHVSLFWYQQALGQGPEFLTYFQNEAQLDKSGLPSDRFFAERPEGSVSTLKIQRTQQEDSAVYLCASSLGRERGYTFGSGTRLTVV.

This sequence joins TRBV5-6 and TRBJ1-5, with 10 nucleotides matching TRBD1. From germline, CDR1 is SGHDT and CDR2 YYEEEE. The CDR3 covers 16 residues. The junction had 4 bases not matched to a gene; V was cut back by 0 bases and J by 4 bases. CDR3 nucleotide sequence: TGTGCCAGCAGCTTGGGGGACAGGGGTTGGAATCAGCCCCAGCATTTT. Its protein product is CASSLGDRGWNQPQHF.

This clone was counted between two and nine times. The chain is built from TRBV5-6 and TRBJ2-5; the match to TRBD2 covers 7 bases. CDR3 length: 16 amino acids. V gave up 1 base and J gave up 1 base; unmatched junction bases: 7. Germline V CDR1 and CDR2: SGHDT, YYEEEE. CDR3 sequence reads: CASSLLTGGGQETQYF. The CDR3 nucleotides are TGTGCCAGCAGCTTGTTGACGGGAGGAGGCCAAGAGACCCAGTACTTC.

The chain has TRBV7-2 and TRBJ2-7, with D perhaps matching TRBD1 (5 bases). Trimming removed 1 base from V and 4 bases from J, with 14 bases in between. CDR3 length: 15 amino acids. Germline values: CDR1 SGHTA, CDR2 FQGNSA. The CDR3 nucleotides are TGTGCCAGCAGCTTAGGTCAGGGTGGAGAGTACGAGCAGTACTTC. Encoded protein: CASSLGQGGEYEQYF.

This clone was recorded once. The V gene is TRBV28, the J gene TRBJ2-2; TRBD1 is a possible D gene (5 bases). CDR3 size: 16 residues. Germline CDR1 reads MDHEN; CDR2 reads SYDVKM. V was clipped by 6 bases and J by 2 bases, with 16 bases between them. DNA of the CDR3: TGTGCCAGCAGCCTCATTGGACAACTAAACACCGGGGAGCTGTTTTTT. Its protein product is CASSLIGQLNTGELFF.

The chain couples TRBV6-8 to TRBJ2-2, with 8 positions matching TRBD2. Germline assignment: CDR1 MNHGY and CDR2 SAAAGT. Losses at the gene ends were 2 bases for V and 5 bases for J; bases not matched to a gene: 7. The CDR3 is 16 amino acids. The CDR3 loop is CASSYMSGSTTGELFF. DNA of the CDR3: TGTGCCAGCAGTTACATGAGCGGGAGCACAACCGGGGAGCTGTTTTTT.

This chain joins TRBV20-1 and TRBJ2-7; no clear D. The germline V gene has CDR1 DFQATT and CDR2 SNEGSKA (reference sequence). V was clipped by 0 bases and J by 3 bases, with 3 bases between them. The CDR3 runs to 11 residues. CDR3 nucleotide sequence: TGCAGTGCTAGAGACGTCTACGAGCAGTACTTC. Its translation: CSARDVYEQYF.

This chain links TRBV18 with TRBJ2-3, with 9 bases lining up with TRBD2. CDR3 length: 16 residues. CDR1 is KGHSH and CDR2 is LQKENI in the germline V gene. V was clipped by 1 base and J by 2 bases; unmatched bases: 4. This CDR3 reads CASSPLASGNTDTQYF. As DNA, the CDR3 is TGTGCCAGCTCACCACTGGCTAGCGGGAACACAGATACGCAGTATTTT.

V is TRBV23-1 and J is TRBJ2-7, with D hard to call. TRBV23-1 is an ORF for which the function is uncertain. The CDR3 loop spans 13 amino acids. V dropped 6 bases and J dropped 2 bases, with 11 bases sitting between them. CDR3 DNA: TGCGCCAGCAGCCTAAATGGTACCTACGAGCAGTACTTC. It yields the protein CASSLNGTYEQYF.

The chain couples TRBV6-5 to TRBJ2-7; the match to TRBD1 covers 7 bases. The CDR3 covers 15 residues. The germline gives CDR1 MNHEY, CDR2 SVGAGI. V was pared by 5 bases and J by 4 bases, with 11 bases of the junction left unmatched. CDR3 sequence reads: CASSNPTGFAYEQYF. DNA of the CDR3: TGTGCCAGCAGTAACCCGACAGGGTTCGCGTACGAGCAGTACTTC.

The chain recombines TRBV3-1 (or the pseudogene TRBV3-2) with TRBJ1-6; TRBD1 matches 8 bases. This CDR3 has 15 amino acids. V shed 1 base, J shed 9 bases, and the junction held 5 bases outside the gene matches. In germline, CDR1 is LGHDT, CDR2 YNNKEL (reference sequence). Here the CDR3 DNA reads TGTGCCAGCAGCCAAGGAGTTCAGGGGGCTTCACCCCTCCACTTT. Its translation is CASSQGVQGASPLHF.